Listed below are T cell receptor beta chains from one sample, sequenced in a study of cytomegalovirus exposure and HLA in healthy donors. TCRdb's copy holds only in-frame clones and misses some; the assay was immunoSEQ multiplex PCR. Among about 110,000 clones listed, over 12% were seen once. What was sequenced was PBMCs. These receptor sequences come from a female donor in good health and CMV-seronegative. The CDR3 runs from the conserved cysteine through the conserved F or W. D genes are given only for firm matches. Part of the rows lack a size; the others show once, few, many or a class for expanded clones.

TRBV7-9	-	TRBJ1-2	-	TGTGCCAGCAGCTCGACAGAGCACTATGGCTACACCTTC	CASSSTEHYGYTF
TRBV6-6	TRBD1	TRBJ2-7	-	TGTGCCAGCAGCGCGGGACAGGACTACGAGCAGTACTTC	CASSAGQDYEQYF
TRBV29-1	TRBD1	TRBJ1-4	-	TGCAGCGCAGGGACAGGGAGGGGGAATGAAAAACTGTTTTTT	CSAGTGRGNEKLFF
TRBV10-3	-	TRBJ2-6	few	TGTGCCGTGACCGGGGGAACCTCTGGGGCCAACGTCCTGACTTTC	CAVTGGTSGANVLTF
TRBV6-1	-	TRBJ2-7	few	TGTGCCAGCAGTGAAGCTCCCACAGGGCTCGGATACGAGCAGTACTTC	CASSEAPTGLGYEQYF
TRBV5-1	-	TRBJ2-5	-	TGCGCCAGCAGCCCCACCCGACTAGAACAAGAGACCCAGTACTTC	CASSPTRLEQETQYF
TRBV4-3	-	TRBJ2-7	-	TGCGCCAGCAGCCAAGAGGAGGCTGAAACCTACGAGCAGTACTTC	CASSQEEAETYEQYF
TRBV30	-	TRBJ2-4	-	TGTGCCTGGAGTCCCTTGTTAGTGGCCAAAAACATTCAGTACTTC	CAWSPLLVAKNIQYF
TRBV21-1	-	TRBJ2-1	-	TGTGCCAGCAGCAAAGCGGGGGCGGGAGTTGTGTATGAGCAGTTCTTC	CASSKAGAGVVYEQFF
TRBV18	-	TRBJ2-7	-	TGTGCCAGCTCACTACGGGATCTATCCTACGAGCAGTACTTC	CASSLRDLSYEQYF
TRBV28	-	TRBJ2-1	-	TGTGCCAGCAGTTTGGCGATGCGGGCACCCTACAATGAGCAGTTCTTC	CASSLAMRAPYNEQFF
TRBV6-6	-	TRBJ1-5	few	TGTGCCAGCAGTTACAGTACACGGAGTCGCAATCAGCCCCAGCATTTT	CASSYSTRSRNQPQHF
TRBV15	-	TRBJ2-2	few	TGTGCCACCAGCAGAGGGGGCTTGAACACCGGGGAGCTGTTTTTT	CATSRGGLNTGELFF
TRBV5-6	-	TRBJ1-2	-	TGTGCCAGCAGCTTCCAGGGTGTCCATGGCTACACCTTC	CASSFQGVHGYTF
TRBV27	-	TRBJ2-1	-	TGTGCCAGCACCGCTACGTCGGCGGACAGTTCCTACAATGAGCAGTTCTTC	CASTATSADSSYNEQFF
TRBV18	-	TRBJ2-7	-	TGTGCCAGCTCACCTCTCCAGTTCAGCTCCTACGAGCAGTACTTC	CASSPLQFSSYEQYF
TRBV5-6	TRBD1	TRBJ1-2	-	TGTGCCAGCAGCTTCAACGACAGGGCGGGCTATGGCTACACCTTC	CASSFNDRAGYGYTF
TRBV27	TRBD2	TRBJ2-5	few	TGTGCCAGCAGTTTTGGGACTAGCGGGGCCTCAGGGACCCAGTACTTC	CASSFGTSGASGTQYF
TRBV19	TRBD2	TRBJ2-7	-	TGTGCCAGTAGTCGCGGGGGCTCCTACGAGCAGTACTTC	CASSRGGSYEQYF
TRBV7-9	TRBD1	TRBJ2-5	-	TGTGCCAGCAGGCCGCGCCCCAAGGGGGCGCCCCAGACCCAGTACTTC	CASRPRPKGAPQTQYF
TRBV7-9	TRBD1	TRBJ2-7	-	TGTGCCAGCAGCTCGTGGGACAGGGGACCCTACGAGCAGTACTTC	CASSSWDRGPYEQYF
TRBV18	-	TRBJ2-7	few	TGTGCCAGCTCACCACAATTAGGAGGGCCCTCCTACGAGCAGTACTTC	CASSPQLGGPSYEQYF
TRBV5-6	TRBD2	TRBJ2-1	few	TGTGCCAGCAGCTTTTTGAGGACTAGCGGGAACAATGAGCAGTTCTTC	CASSFLRTSGNNEQFF
TRBV7-2	-	TRBJ2-3	-	TGTGCCAGCAGCCCCAACACAGATACGCAGTATTTT	CASSPNTDTQYF
TRBV7-2	-	TRBJ1-2	few	TGTGCCAGCAGCCGGACACCTAACTATGGCTACACCTTC	CASSRTPNYGYTF
TRBV11-2	-	TRBJ1-1	few	TGTGCCAGCAGTGGGCATATGAACACTGAAGCTTTCTTT	CASSGHMNTEAFF
TRBV9	TRBD1	TRBJ2-2	few	TGTGCCAGCAGCGGCGGGACAGGGAACACCGGGGAGCTGTTTTTT	CASSGGTGNTGELFF
TRBV4-2	TRBD2	TRBJ2-3	-	TGTGCCAGCAGCCCTCAACTAGCGATTGGTGCAGATACGCAGTATTTT	CASSPQLAIGADTQYF
TRBV28	-	TRBJ2-6	few	TGTGCCAGCAGTTCAACCCATTCAGCGGAACCTGGAGGGGCCAACGTCCTGACTTTC	CASSSTHSAEPGGANVLTF
TRBV28	-	TRBJ1-1	few	TGTGCCAGCACCACCGGGGGAGAAGGGAGCACTGAAGCTTTCTTT	CASTTGGEGSTEAFF
TRBV11-3	TRBD1	TRBJ2-2	-	TGTGCCAGCACCCGGACAGGAGCCACCGGGGAGCTGTTTTTT	CASTRTGATGELFF
TRBV30	TRBD1	TRBJ2-7	-	TGTGCCTGGACCCGGACAGGGCTTTCCGAGCAGTACTTC	CAWTRTGLSEQYF
TRBV30	TRBD2	TRBJ2-5	few	TGTGCCTGGAGCAGGGGACTAGCGGCAGAGGGAGAGACCCAGTACTTC	CAWSRGLAAEGETQYF
TRBV9	-	TRBJ1-1	-	TGTGCCAGCAGCGTAGAATCAGGGTTGAACACTGAAGCTTTCTTT	CASSVESGLNTEAFF
TRBV28	TRBD1	TRBJ1-4	few	TGTGCCAGCAGTTTAGTGACAGGGGGCAGTGAAAAACTGTTTTTT	CASSLVTGGSEKLFF
TRBV5-4	TRBD2	TRBJ2-2	-	TGTGCCAGCAGCTTGTCGGGAGGCCTGCGGCGGGAGCTGTTTTTT	CASSLSGGLRRELFF
TRBV27	TRBD2	TRBJ2-5	few	TGTGCCAGCAGTTTTCAGCGGGGGGGCCGGGAGACCCAGTACTTC	CASSFQRGGRETQYF
TRBV29-1	TRBD2	TRBJ2-1	few	TGCACCCGTCCCGGGACTAGCGGGTACAATGAGCAGTTCTTC	CTRPGTSGYNEQFF
TRBV10-2	TRBD1	TRBJ2-7	many	TGCGCCAGCGGACAGGGCTACGAGCAGTACTTC	CASGQGYEQYF
TRBV28	TRBD1	TRBJ1-1	-	TGTGCCAGCAGTTCAACAGGGGGGGGGAACACTGAAGCTTTCTTT	CASSSTGGGNTEAFF
TRBV30	TRBD1	TRBJ1-1	few	TGTGCCTCCGCCGCCGGGACAGCGAACACTGAAGCTTTCTTT	CASAAGTANTEAFF
TRBV10-3	-	TRBJ1-1	few	TGTGCCATCACCGACGTCGGGGAGAATGAAGCTTTCTTT	CAITDVGENEAFF